This T cell receptor beta chain was recovered during a study of shared clonotypes between healthy human individuals (dated by TCRdb to the early 2020s). Concerning the study at large: The cohort included a few men and a couple of women between 18 and 49 years of age. Per donor, three plates each were used for CD4 naive and CD4 memory, two for CD8 naive, and one for CD8 memory. To estimate repertoire size and how much clonotypes are shared between individuals, the study performed deep sequencing of blood TCR repertoires from a handful of healthy adults. Per donor, leukapheresis produced somewhere between about 0.94 and 10 billion PBMCs. To increase sequencing depth and limit assay-specific biases, different laboratories used diverse techniques to prepare libraries and sequence TCR repertoires. Summary of the overall study and its limitations: Sampling was limited to blood, and TCR repertoires in tissue likely differ from TCR repertoires in blood. Across a few donors, approximately 4.6% of naive CD4, 3% to 4% of naive CD8, approximately 2.5% of memory CD4, and 0.3% to 0.45% of memory CD8 clonotypes were shared. The small number of donors limited the genetic and exposure-history diversity represented. Rarefaction of sorted-subset datasets indicated incomplete sequencing despite the large sequencing depth. Pairwise subsampling led to the expectation that sequencing depth would affect the degree of clonotype sharing among donors. Compared with non-shared clonotypes, clonotypes shared by all four sorted-subset donors had higher generation probabilities. Larger estimated clonotype richness was generally found for naive subsets than for memory subsets.

CD8 naive samples were obtained by positive selection for CCR7 among CD45RO-negative cells, yielding a CD45RA+CCR7+ population from which TemRA cells were excluded. Donors were healthy HIV-negative adults with no recently reported acute infections or vaccinations. All donors were Caucasian adults living in Nashville, Tennessee, USA. After blood collection by leukapheresis, PBMCs were isolated using Ficoll-Histopaque density gradient centrifugation and then cryopreserved in the vapor phase of liquid nitrogen. Purity and quantity of every magnetically sorted T cell population were checked by analytical flow cytometry. From each sorted fraction, genomic DNA was isolated and quantified by UV absorbance on a Nanodrop 2000c. Using the deep immunoSEQ assay, TCR CDR3 regions were amplified from genomic DNA by multiplex PCR. Extracted genomic DNA from each cell subset was spread evenly across all wells of several immunoSEQ 96-well plates, with each plate serving as a replicate. For sorted subsets, each replicate PCR was loaded with about 200 ng genomic DNA, equivalent to 30,000 to 35,000 T cell genomes. Purified libraries were measured with a Qubit 3.0 fluorometer, size-checked on a Bioanalyzer 2100, and measured again with the KAPA Library Quantification kit. Every immunoSEQ 96-well plate was sequenced on a separate single-read 150-cycle Illumina NextSeq 550 flow cell. As for the authors' bioinformatics: Because only junctional sequences without quality scores were contained in the immunoSEQ output, filtering matching that applied to full-length reads could not be performed. To assign V/J genes and CDR3, sequences were annotated using PyIR, a Python wrapper for IgBLAST v1.9, with IMGT germline references. Reads were filtered out if the reads had weak V/J assignments (E-value above 1e-6), no CDR3, stop codons, out-of-frame junctions, or ambiguous translated residues. A V3J clonotype was defined by an identical inferred V gene, J gene, and CDR3 amino acid sequence. The percentage overlap between two repertoires was calculated by dividing the number of shared unique clonotypes by the size of the smaller repertoire. Three approaches were used to assess repertoire richness: RTK rarefaction, the Chao1 estimator, and Recon v2.1 estimates of unobserved clonotypes. Generation probabilities were computed with OLGA for all TCRbeta clonotypes obtained by the gDNA method from several donors. The table comes from immuneACCESS by way of TCRdb, which keeps in-frame sequences with V and J called. Part of the clones is missing from these tables; in studies checked, under half for an unresolved V gene and the rest for unknown reasons. The V and J calls and the clone size are those of that table, but D and trimming were determined from the DNA. This sample comprises millions of clones, roughly 95% of them detected only once. Jointly, the top ten make up about 1.1% of the sample.

V and J are trimmed by 5 bases and 0 bases, and the gene matches miss 1 base of the junction. The CDR1 and CDR2 encoded by the germline V gene are MNHEY and SVGAGI. The CDR3 numbers 14 residues from cysteine through phenylalanine. Of all the DNA, just the CDR3 is kept, 42 bases in frame from base 1. Regarding this clone: Its antigen target is currently unknown. Per-nucleotide qualities are absent, and no much larger clonotype sits a single base away. Different DNA sequences within this sample yield the same CDR3.

The receptor was isolated from a man in his late teens or twenties in good health. This chain joins TRBV6-5 to TRBJ2-3; 8 bases in between match TRBD2. Material for sequencing was naive CD8+ T cells sorted from blood. The cell subset or site label of this sample denotes: CD45RA+CCR7+. CDR3 region: CASSSGSSTDTQYF. The nucleotide sequence reads TGTGCCAGCAGTAGCGGGAGTAGCACAGATACGCAGTATTTT.